These 13 T cell receptor beta chains came from one sample sequenced in a study of blood T cell repertoires in COVID-19. Assay: immunoSEQ multiplex PCR; the TCRdb copy retains only in-frame clones and omits some. In the table there are 360,000 or so clones, roughly 90% of which are singletons. Sample: PBMCs or T cells enriched from blood (not recorded which). The receptors come from a woman under 40 who had recovered from COVID-19.

V usage is TRBV4-2 and J usage is TRBJ2-1; D might be TRBD2 (6 bases). Trimming took off 4 bases at V and 4 bases at J, with 20 bases between the two ends. The CDR3 has 17 amino acids. CDR1 is LGHNA and CDR2 is YNFKEQ in the germline V gene. The CDR3 DNA is TGTGCCAGCAGCCGAACCCCCGTCGGGGGACGTTACAATGAGCAGTTCTTC. Translating it yields CASSRTPVGGRYNEQFF.

The rearrangement joins TRBV5-8 to TRBJ1-6; D ambiguous. The germline CDR1 and CDR2 sequences are SGHTS and YDEGEE. The CDR3 length is 12 residues. V was clipped by 6 bases and J by 5 bases, with 6 bases between them. CDR3 coding DNA: TGTGCCAGCATACAGAATAATTCACCCCTCCACTTT. Protein sequence: CASIQNNSPLHF. Based on the CDR3 plus reference TRBV5-8 and TRBJ1-6, the full variable domain is EAGVTQSPTHLIKTRGQQATLRCSPISGHTSVYWYQQALGLGLQFLLWYDEGEERNRGNFPPRFSGRQFPNYSSELNVNALELEDSALYLCASIQNNSPLHFGNGTRLTVT.

This clone was seen a handful of times. The chain employs TRBV3-1 (or the pseudogene TRBV3-2) and TRBJ2-1; maybe TRBD2 (6 bases). CDR1 and CDR2 from the germline V gene are LGHDT and YNNKEL (reference sequence). V lost 1 base to trimming and J lost 6 bases, with 13 bases between them. The CDR3 spans 15 residues. The CDR3 is CASSQGQIGGNEQFF. The CDR3 coding sequence is TGTGCCAGCAGCCAAGGGCAGATCGGGGGCAATGAGCAGTTCTTC.

The V gene is TRBV5-8, the J gene TRBJ1-4; 7 positions match TRBD1. The CDR3 spans 15 residues. Germline V gene sequence: CDR1 SGHTS, CDR2 YDEGEE. With V trimmed by 4 bases and J by 7 bases, 10 bases remained unmatched. CDR3 in amino acids: CASSPGQQRGEKLFF. In nucleotides, the CDR3 is TGTGCCAGCAGCCCGGGACAGCAAAGGGGTGAAAAACTGTTTTTT.

This CDR3 is CATRPEGASGYTF. The CDR3 DNA reads as TGCGCCACCCGTCCCGAGGGGGCTTCTGGCTACACCTTC. V usage is TRBV5-1 and J usage is TRBJ1-2; TRBD1 matches at 7 bases. Trimming at V came to 9 bases and at J to 7 bases, leaving 12 bases not matched to a gene. Germline CDR1 and CDR2: SGHRS and YFSETQ. The CDR3 totals 13 residues.

V usage is TRBV6-4 and J usage is TRBJ2-3, with D maybe TRBD2 (6 bases). The CDR3 is 14 residues long. V was shortened by 5 bases and J by 6 bases, with 15 bases between the two germline ends. Germline CDR1 and CDR2: MRHNA and SNTAGT. CDR3 sequence reads: CASSNGGNGDTQYF. CDR3 sequence (DNA): TGTGCCAGCAGTAACGGCGGGAATGGCGATACGCAGTATTTT.

As to this clone: The sample holds other DNA sequences that translate to the same CDR3. The rearrangement uses TRBV27 and TRBJ2-7, with D maybe TRBD1 (5 bases). Trimming left V 6 bases short and J 0 bases short, with 9 bases between. The CDR3 extends over 13 amino acids. Germline lookup yields CDR1 MNHEY and CDR2 SMNVEV (reference sequence). CDR3 sequence: CASSLQGSYEQYF. DNA of the CDR3: TGTGCCAGCAGCCTCCAGGGCTCCTACGAGCAGTACTTC.

The rearrangement links TRBV11-3 to TRBJ2-5; a weak D match, TRBD1 (5 bases). The germline V gene encodes CDR1 SGHNT and CDR2 YENEEA. The CDR3 extends over 13 amino acids. The V end was cut by 5 bases, the J end by 2 bases, with 9 bases between. For the CDR3, the DNA is TGTGCCAGCAGCGACAGAGATCAAGAGACCCAGTACTTC. This gives the protein CASSDRDQETQYF.

V is TRBV11-2 and J is TRBJ1-4, with a weak D call TRBD1 (6 bases). Germline V gene lookup returns CDR1 SGHAT and CDR2 FQNNGV. The ends were cut back, 5 bases at V and 0 bases at J, with 7 bases in the middle. There are 14 residues in the CDR3. This CDR3 reads CASSGGTTNEKLFF. In DNA form, the CDR3 reads TGTGCCAGCAGCGGGGGCACAACTAATGAAAAACTGTTTTTT.

This chain joins TRBV28 and TRBJ2-3; 11 bases match TRBD2. CDR1 is MDHEN, CDR2 SYDVKM, per germline. The CDR3 has 14 residues. The junction had 4 bases not matched to a gene; V was cut back by 7 bases and J by 4 bases. The CDR3 sequence: CASNSGGASDTQYF. The CDR3 nucleotides are TGTGCCAGCAATAGCGGGGGGGCCTCAGATACGCAGTATTTT.

The chain uses TRBV27 and TRBJ2-1; 9 nucleotides agree with TRBD2. V was pared by 6 bases and J by 2 bases, with 11 bases of the junction left unmatched. From germline, CDR1 is MNHEY and CDR2 SMNVEV (reference sequence). This CDR3 spans 17 amino acids. Written as DNA, the CDR3 is TGTGCCAGCAGAATCTCGGCGGGAGGGCCCCCCTACAATGAGCAGTTCTTC. Its protein product is CASRISAGGPPYNEQFF.

The V and J genes are TRBV6-6 and TRBJ1-3, with D tentatively TRBD1 (5 bases). V was clipped by 3 bases and J by 0 bases, with 12 bases between them. The CDR3 length is 16 residues. CDR1 MNHNY and CDR2 SVGAGI come from the germline V gene (reference sequence). The CDR3 region has the DNA TGTGCCAGCAGTTATCGGCGGACAATCTCTGGAAACACCATATATTTT. This codes for CASSYRRTISGNTIYF.

This sequence joins TRBV5-4 and TRBJ1-2; 7 bases agree with TRBD1. The CDR3 is made up of 15 amino acids. CDR1 and CDR2 from the germline V gene are SGHNT and YYREEE (reference sequence). With 0 bases clipped from V and 3 bases from J, the junction kept 5 bases outside the gene matches. The CDR3 DNA is TGTGCCAGCAGCTTGGTTAGAGGGGGCGACTATGGCTACACCTTC. Amino acid sequence: CASSLVRGGDYGYTF.